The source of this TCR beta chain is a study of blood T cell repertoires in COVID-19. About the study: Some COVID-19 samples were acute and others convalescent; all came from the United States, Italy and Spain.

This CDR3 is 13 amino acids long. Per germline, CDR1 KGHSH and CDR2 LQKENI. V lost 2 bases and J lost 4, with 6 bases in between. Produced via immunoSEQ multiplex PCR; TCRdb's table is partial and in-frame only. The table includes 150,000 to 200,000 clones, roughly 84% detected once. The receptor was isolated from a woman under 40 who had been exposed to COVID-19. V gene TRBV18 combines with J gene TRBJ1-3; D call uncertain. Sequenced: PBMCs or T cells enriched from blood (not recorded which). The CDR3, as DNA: TGTGCCAGCTCACCAGCAGAAGGAAACACCATATATTTT. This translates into CASSPAEGNTIYF.